This T cell receptor (beta chain) is drawn from a study of blood T cell repertoires in COVID-19. Study information: The cDNA or gDNA used as material had been derived from T cells, B-cell-depleted T cells, or PBMCs.

This CDR3 contains 14 residues. The V segment lost 6 bases and the J segment 2 bases; nucleotides outside the gene matches: 4. Germline V gene data show CDR1 as SNHLY and CDR2 as FYNNEI. This clone was counted only a few times. Sequenced by immunoSEQ multiplex PCR; TCRdb stores in-frame clones only, minus some. The table records tens of thousands of clones, around 87% of them present only once. This receptor was taken from a human donor in a cohort sampled during active COVID-19. V gene TRBV2 combines with J gene TRBJ1-5; TRBD1 matches at 7 bases. The sample consisted of peripheral blood. DNA for the CDR3: TGTGCCAGCAGGAGACAGGGAGGCAATCAGCCCCAGCATTTT. Translation: CASRRQGGNQPQHF.